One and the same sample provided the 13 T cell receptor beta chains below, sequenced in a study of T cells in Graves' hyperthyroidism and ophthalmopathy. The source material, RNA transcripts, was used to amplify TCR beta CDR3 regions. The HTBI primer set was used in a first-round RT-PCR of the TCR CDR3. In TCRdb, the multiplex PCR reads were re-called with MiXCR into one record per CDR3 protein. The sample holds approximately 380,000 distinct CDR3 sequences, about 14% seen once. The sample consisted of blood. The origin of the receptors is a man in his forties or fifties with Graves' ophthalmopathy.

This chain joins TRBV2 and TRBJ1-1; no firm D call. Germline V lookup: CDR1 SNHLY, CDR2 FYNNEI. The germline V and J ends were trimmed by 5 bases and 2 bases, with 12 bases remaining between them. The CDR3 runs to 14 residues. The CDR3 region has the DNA TGTGCCAGCAGTATAATGAGGTATAACACTGAAGCTTTCTTT. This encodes CASSIMRYNTEAFF.

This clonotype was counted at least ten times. CDR3 amino acids: CATSDASGGYNEQFF. The CDR3 DNA reads as TGTGCCACCAGTGATGCTAGCGGGGGGTACAATGAGCAGTTCTTC. The J gene is TRBJ2-1, the V gene TRBV24-1; 11 positions match TRBD2. The V segment lost 3 bases and the J segment 4 bases; nucleotides outside the gene matches: 1. The CDR3 sequence is 15 residues long. The germline CDR1 and CDR2 sequences are KGHDR and SFDVKD.

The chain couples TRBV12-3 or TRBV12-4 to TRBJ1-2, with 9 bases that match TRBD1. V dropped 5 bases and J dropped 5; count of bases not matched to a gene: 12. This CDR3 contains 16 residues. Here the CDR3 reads CASSPRDRVFLYGYTF. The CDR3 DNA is TGTGCCAGCAGTCCCCGGGACAGGGTATTCCTGTATGGCTACACCTTC.

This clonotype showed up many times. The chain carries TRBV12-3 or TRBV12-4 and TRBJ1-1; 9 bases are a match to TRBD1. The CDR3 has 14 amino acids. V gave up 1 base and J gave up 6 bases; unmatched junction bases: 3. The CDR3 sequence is CASSLGRDRAEAFF. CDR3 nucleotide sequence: TGTGCCAGCAGTTTAGGCCGGGACAGGGCTGAAGCTTTCTTT.

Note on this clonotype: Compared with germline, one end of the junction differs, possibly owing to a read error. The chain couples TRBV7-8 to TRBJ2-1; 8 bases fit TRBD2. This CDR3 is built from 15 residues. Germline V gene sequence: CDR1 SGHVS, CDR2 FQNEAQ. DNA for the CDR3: TGTGCCAGCATCCTCCCAGCGGGAGAAGCCAATGGGCAGTTCTTC. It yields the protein CASILPAGEANGQFF.

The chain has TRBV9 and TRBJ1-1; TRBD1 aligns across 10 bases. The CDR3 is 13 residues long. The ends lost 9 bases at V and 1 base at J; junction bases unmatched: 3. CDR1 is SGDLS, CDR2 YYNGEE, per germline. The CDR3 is CANRDRGNTEAFF. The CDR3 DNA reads TGTGCCAACCGGGACAGGGGGAACACTGAAGCTTTCTTT.

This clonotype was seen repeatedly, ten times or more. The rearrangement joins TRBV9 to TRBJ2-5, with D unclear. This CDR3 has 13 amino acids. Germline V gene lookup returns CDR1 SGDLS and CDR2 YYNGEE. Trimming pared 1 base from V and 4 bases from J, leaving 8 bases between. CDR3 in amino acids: CASSVSSSETQYF. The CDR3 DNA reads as TGTGCCAGCAGCGTATCCTCGTCAGAGACCCAGTACTTC.

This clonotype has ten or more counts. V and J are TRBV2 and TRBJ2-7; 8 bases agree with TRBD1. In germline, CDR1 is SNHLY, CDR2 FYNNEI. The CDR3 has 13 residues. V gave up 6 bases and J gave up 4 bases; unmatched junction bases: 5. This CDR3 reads CASRGGQGYEQYF. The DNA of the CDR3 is TGTGCCAGCAGGGGTGGACAGGGATACGAGCAGTACTTC.

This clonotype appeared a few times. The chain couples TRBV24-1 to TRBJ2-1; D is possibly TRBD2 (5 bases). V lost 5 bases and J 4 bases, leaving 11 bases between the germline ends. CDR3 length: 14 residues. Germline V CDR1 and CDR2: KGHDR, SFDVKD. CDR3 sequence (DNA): TGTGCCACCAGTGCGAGAGCGGATTACAATGAGCAGTTCTTC. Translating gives CATSARADYNEQFF.

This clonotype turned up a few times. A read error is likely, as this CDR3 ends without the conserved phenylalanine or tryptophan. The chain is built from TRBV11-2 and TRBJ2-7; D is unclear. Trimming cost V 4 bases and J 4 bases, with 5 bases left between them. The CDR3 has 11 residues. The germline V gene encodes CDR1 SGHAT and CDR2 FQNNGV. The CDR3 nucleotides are TGTGCCAGCAGCTCAACTTACGAGCAGTACCTC. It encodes CASSSTYEQYL.

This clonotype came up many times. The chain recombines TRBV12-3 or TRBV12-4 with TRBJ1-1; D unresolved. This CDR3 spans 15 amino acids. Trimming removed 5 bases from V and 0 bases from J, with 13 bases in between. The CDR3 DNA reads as TGTGCCAGCAGTCCACTTGGCCCCATGAACACTGAAGCTTTCTTT. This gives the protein CASSPLGPMNTEAFF.

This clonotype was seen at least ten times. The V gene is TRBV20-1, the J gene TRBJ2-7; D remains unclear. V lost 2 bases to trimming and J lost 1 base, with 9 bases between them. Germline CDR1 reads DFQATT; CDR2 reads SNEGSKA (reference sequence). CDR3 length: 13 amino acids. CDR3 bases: TGCAGTGCTAGAAGTCATACTTCCTACGAGCAGTACTTC. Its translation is CSARSHTSYEQYF.

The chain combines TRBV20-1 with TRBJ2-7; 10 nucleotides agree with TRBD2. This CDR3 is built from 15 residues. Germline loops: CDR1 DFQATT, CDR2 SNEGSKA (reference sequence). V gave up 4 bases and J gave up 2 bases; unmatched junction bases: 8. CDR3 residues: CSAIALAGDPYEQYF. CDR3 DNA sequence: TGCAGTGCTATTGCGCTAGCGGGAGACCCCTACGAGCAGTACTTC.